Below are 8 T cell receptor beta chains sequenced from a single sample in a study of CD8+ T cells in alopecia areata. After pooling, cutaneous lymph node cells were sorted with CD4, CD8alpha, NKG2D, NKG2ACE and other markers. RNA was extracted and reverse transcribed into cDNA as the sequencing template. The data were produced by immunoSEQ multiplex PCR, yet TCRdb's version contains in-frame clones alone and is incomplete. This repertoire holds around 290,000 clones, and none appear only once. The sequenced sample was CD4+ T cells sorted from a lymph node. These receptor sequences come from a C3H/HeJ mouse with alopecia areata. This strain has MHC haplotype H2-k.

A note on this clone: Mouse gene names and germline throughout. The read ends 4 residues early relative to the CDR3; the germline J gene fills the gap. The identical CDR3 is also encoded by other nucleotide sequences in the sample. The genes are TRBV19 and TRBJ2-2, with 8 bases identical to TRBD1. Trimming cost V 2 bases and J 2 bases; bases outside gene matches: 2. The CDR3 contains 15 residues. CDR1 and CDR2 (germline): FNHDT, SITEND (reference sequence). The CDR3: CASSMNRGNTGQLYF. CDR3 DNA (partial): TGTGCCAGCAGTATGAACAGGGGGAACACCGGG.

This clone was seen a handful of times. The gene symbols are mouse symbols. The CDR3 extends 4 residues past the end of the read, so its final part is completed from the germline J gene. This sequence joins TRBV31 and TRBJ2-5, with D perhaps matching TRBD2 (7 bases). Per the germline V gene, CDR1 is GKSSPN and CDR2 is SITVG. CDR3 length: 15 amino acids. Trimming left V 0 bases short and J 1 base short, with 11 bases between. The CDR3 sequence: CAWSLGGPDQDTQYF. CDR3 bases read: TGTGCCTGGAGTCTTGGGGGGCCGGACCAAGAC. Looking up the rest from reference TRBV31 and TRBJ2-5 gives the full variable domain: AQTIHQWPVAEIKAVGSPLSLGCTIKGKSSPNLYWYWQATGGTLQQLFYSITVGQVESVVQLNLSASRPKDDQFILSTEKLLLSHSGFYLCAWSLGGPDQDTQYFGPGTRLLVL.

Remarks on this clone: The gene names here belong to mouse. The DNA ends 4 residues before the CDR3 does, and the rest of the CDR3 is filled in from the germline J gene. The J gene is TRBJ2-2, the V gene TRBV31, with 10 positions matching TRBD2. V was clipped by 1 base and J by 6 bases; unmatched bases: 2. The CDR3 has 14 amino acids. CDR1 is GKSSPN and CDR2 is SITVG in the germline V gene. The part of the CDR3 DNA that was read is TGTGCCTGGAGTCAGACTGGGGGGTCCGGG. This encodes CAWSQTGGSG. The entire CDR3 is CAWSQTGGSGQLYF.

This clone was counted between two and nine times. Each gene name is a mouse one. The read is 4 residues too short to cover the CDR3 end, so that end is filled in from the germline J gene. Other DNA sequences of this sample code for an identical CDR3. The chain combines TRBV19 with TRBJ2-3; 7 nucleotides match TRBD1. V was clipped by 2 bases and J by 1 base; unmatched bases: 4. The CDR3 totals 15 residues. From germline, CDR1 is FNHDT and CDR2 SITEND (reference sequence). This CDR3 reads CASSMRQGGAETLYF. CDR3 DNA, as far as it was read: TGTGCCAGCAGTATGAGACAGGGAGGTGCAGAA.

This clone appeared a few times. Gene labels here are mouse ones. Read sequence stops 4 residues before the CDR3 end, and the germline J gene provides the missing end. The gene calls are TRBV13-1 and TRBJ2-1; TRBD1 matches 8 bases. Germline CDR1 is NSHNY and CDR2 is SYGAGN. This CDR3 contains 14 residues. CDR3 DNA (partial): TGTGCCAGCAGTGTGGACAGGGCGGGCGCT. Its protein product is CASSVDRAGA. The entire CDR3 protein reads CASSVDRAGAEQFF.

This clone was counted only a few times. A far larger clone is one base from this, pointing to a likely read error. Gene names and germline refer to mouse. The CDR3 end falls 4 residues outside the read, so it is completed with the germline J gene. This chain joins TRBV13-3 and TRBJ1-2, with TRBD1 matching over 7 bases. Germline V CDR1 and CDR2: NNHDY, SYVADS. The CDR3 spans 13 residues. J was trimmed by 0 bases and V by 6 bases; bases with no gene match: 2. The CDR3 loop reads CASTQGANSDYTF. The part of the CDR3 DNA that was read is TGTGCCAGCACTCAGGGGGCAAACTCC.

This clone showed up just a few times. These gene names are mouse names. The CDR3 end is not reached by the read, which stops 4 residues before it; the germline J gene fills it in. This sequence joins TRBV1 and TRBJ2-1; D not certain. The CDR3 contains 15 residues. Per germline, CDR1 NSQYPW and CDR2 LRSPGD (reference sequence). The V end lost 0 bases, the J end lost 3 bases, and 9 bases lay between the germline ends. This CDR3 reads CTCSADHVSYAEQFF. Incomplete CDR3 DNA: TGCACCTGCAGTGCAGATCACGTCAGCTATGCT.

This clone was detected only a few times. Here the gene names and germline are mouse. Sequencing ends 4 residues short of the CDR3 end; the germline J gene provides the rest. The chain joins TRBV19 to TRBJ2-1, with 8 bases that match TRBD2. Losses at the gene ends were 4 bases for V and 5 bases for J; bases not matched to a gene: 5. The CDR3 is made up of 14 amino acids. CDR1 FNHDT and CDR2 SITEND come from the germline V gene (reference sequence). The part of the CDR3 DNA that was read is TGTGCCAGCAGTGGGGGGGCGCGGGATGCT. Translating gives CASSGGARDA. The entire CDR3 protein reads CASSGGARDAEQFF. Looking up the rest from reference TRBV19 and TRBJ2-1 gives the full variable domain: GGIITQTPKFLIGQEGQKLTLKCQQNFNHDTMYWYRQDSGKGLRLIYYSITENDLQKGDLSEGYDASREKKSSFSLTVTSAQKNEMAVFLCASSGGARDAEQFFGPGTRLTVL.